Below, 5 T cell receptor beta chains from the same sample are listed, as sequenced in a study of T-cell reconstitution after alpha-beta-depleted transplantation in children. Unique molecular identifiers were used to barcode this TCRbeta library. From the PCR reads, TCRdb called clonotypes with MiXCR, one entry per CDR3 protein. The data show about 170,000 distinct CDR3 sequences, with over 8.5% seen just once and around 13% held by the top ten. The specimen comprised PBMCs, sampled before TCRalphabeta/CD19-depleted stem cell transplant. All receptors come from a boy aged 2 to 10 with acute myeloid leukemia, due to receive a stem cell transplant.

This clonotype has ten or more counts. V is TRBV7-2 and J is TRBJ1-4; perhaps TRBD1 as D (5 bases). This CDR3 spans 15 amino acids. Germline-derived CDR1 and CDR2 are SGHTA and FQGNSA. V was cut by 5 bases and J by 4 bases, with 14 bases left in between. The CDR3 is CASSPFIQDNEKLFF. The CDR3 DNA follows: TGTGCCAGCAGCCCATTTATACAGGATAATGAAAAACTGTTTTTT.

This clonotype was detected many times. The chain recombines TRBV10-2 with TRBJ2-7; 7 bases line up with TRBD2. Germline V gene lookup returns CDR1 WSHSY and CDR2 SAAADI. The CDR3 contains 16 residues. With V trimmed by 4 bases and J by 7 bases, 16 bases remained unmatched. The chain's CDR3 is CASSVSVVAGAREQYF. CDR3 coding DNA: TGCGCCAGCAGTGTCTCTGTGGTTGCGGGAGCTCGGGAGCAGTACTTC.

The sample holds many counts of this clonotype. This rearrangement joins TRBV5-5 to TRBJ2-1, with D maybe TRBD2 (5 bases). CDR1 and CDR2 from the germline V gene are SGHKS and YYEKEE (reference sequence). V lost 0 bases to trimming and J lost 2 bases, with 12 bases between them. The CDR3 contains 16 residues. This CDR3 reads CASSLVGGHPYNEQFF. CDR3 in DNA: TGTGCCAGCAGCTTGGTCGGCGGGCACCCCTACAATGAGCAGTTCTTC.

V gene TRBV30 combines with J gene TRBJ2-7; no definite D call. This CDR3 is built from 13 residues. Germline-derived CDR1 and CDR2 are GTSNPN and SVGIG (reference sequence). V lost 0 bases and J 0 bases, leaving 6 bases between the germline ends. The chain's CDR3 is CAWSVGYSYEQYF. Here the CDR3 DNA reads TGTGCCTGGAGTGTAGGGTACTCCTACGAGCAGTACTTC.

This clonotype was detected many times. V is TRBV7-2 and J is TRBJ2-7; 11 nucleotides align to TRBD2. Trimming cost V 5 bases and J 4 bases; bases outside gene matches: 10. The germline V gene has CDR1 SGHTA and CDR2 FQGNSA. The CDR3 loop spans 16 amino acids. CDR3 in amino acids: CASSLLPGLAEYEQYF. CDR3 coding DNA: TGTGCCAGCAGCCTCCTACCGGGACTAGCGGAGTACGAGCAGTACTTC.